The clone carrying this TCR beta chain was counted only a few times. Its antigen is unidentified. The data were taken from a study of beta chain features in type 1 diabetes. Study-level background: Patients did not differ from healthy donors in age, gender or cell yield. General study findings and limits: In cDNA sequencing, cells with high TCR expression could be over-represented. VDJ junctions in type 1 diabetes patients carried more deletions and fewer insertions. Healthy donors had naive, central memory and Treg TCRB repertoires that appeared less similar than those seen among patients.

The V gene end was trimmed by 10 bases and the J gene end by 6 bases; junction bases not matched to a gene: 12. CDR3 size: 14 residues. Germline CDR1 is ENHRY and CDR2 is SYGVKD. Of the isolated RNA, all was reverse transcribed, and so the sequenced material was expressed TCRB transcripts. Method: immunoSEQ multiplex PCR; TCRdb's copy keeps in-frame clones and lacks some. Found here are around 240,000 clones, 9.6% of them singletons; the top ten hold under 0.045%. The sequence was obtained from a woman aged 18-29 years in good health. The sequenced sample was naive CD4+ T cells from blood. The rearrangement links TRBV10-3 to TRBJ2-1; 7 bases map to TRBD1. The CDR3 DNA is TGTGCCACTGTCGACAGGGCCCTACCCAATGAGCAGTTCTTC. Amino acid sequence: CATVDRALPNEQFF.